This record looks at one T cell receptor (beta chain) sequence and its context. This entry belongs to a study of shared clonotypes between healthy human individuals. Naive CD8 isolation took CD45RO-negative cells positively selected for CCR7 and excluded terminally differentiated effector memory CD45RA+ cells. The CDR3 is made up of 16 amino acids. Germline V lookup: CDR1 LGHNA, CDR2 YSLEER. V lost 0 bases to trimming and J lost 10 bases; unmatched junction nucleotides: 9. Assay: immunoSEQ multiplex PCR; the TCRdb copy retains only in-frame clones and omits some. Counted here are about 2.2 million clones, 85% to 95% occurring once; the ten biggest clones make up around 1.7%.

The clonotype comes from a young man in good health. Some clones in this sample may be carry-over from other donors' samples. Source material: naive CD8+ T cells from PBMCs. V and J are TRBV4-3 and TRBJ1-6; 7 bases map to TRBD1. CDR3 residues: CASSQDTGVIGSPLHF. CDR3 in DNA: TGCGCCAGCAGCCAAGATACAGGGGTAATAGGATCACCCCTCCACTTT.